This T cell receptor beta chain was found in a study of response to subunit inactivated influenza vaccine. This clonotype was counted between two and nine times. Its antigen is currently unknown. General study points: The authors offered the suggestion that each seasonal influenza vaccination recruits few new T cells.

In TCRdb, the RT-PCR reads were re-called with MiXCR into one record per CDR3 protein. The sample has about 520,000 distinct CDR3 sequences, about 25% seen once; the top ten hold less than 2.5%. Sequencing used CD4+ T cells sorted from PBMCs, obtained 5 days after vaccination. The receptor was isolated from a man in his fifties who received an inactivated influenza vaccine.

CDR3 loop: CASSRQRGETQYF. The CDR3 DNA is TGTGCCAGCAGCAGACAGAGGGGAGAGACCCAGTACTTC. V usage is TRBV7-6 and J usage is TRBJ2-5, with D perhaps matching TRBD1 or TRBD2 (5 bases each). Deletions cut 5 bases from V and 4 bases from J, with 11 bases between. Germline loops: CDR1 SGHVS, CDR2 FNYEAQ. CDR3 length: 13 residues.